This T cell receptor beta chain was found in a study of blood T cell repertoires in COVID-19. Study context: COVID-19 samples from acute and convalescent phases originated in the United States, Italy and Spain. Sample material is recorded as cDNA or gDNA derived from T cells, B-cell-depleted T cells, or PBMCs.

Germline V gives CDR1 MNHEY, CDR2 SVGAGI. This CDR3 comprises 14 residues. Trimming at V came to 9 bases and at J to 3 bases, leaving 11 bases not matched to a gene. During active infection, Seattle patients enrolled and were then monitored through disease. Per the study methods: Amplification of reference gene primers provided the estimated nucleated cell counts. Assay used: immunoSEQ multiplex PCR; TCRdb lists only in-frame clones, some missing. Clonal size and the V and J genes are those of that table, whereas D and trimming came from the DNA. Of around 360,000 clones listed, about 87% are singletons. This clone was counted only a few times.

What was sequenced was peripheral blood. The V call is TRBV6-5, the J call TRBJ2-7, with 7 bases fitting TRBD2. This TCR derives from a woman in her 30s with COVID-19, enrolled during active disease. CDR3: CARGWGEGVYEQYF. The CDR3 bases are TGTGCCAGGGGTTGGGGGGAGGGTGTCTACGAGCAGTACTTC.